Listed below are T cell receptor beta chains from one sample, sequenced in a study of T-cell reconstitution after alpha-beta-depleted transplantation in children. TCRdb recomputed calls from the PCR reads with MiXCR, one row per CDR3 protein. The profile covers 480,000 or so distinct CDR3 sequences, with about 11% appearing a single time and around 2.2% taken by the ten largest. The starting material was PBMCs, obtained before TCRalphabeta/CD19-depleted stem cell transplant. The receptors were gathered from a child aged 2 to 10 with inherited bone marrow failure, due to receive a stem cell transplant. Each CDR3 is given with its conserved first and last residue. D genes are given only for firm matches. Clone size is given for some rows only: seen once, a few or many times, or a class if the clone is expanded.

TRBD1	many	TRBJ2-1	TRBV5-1	TGCGCCAGCAGCTTGTATCCGGACAGGGGTAATGAGCAGTTCTTC	CASSLYPDRGNEQFF
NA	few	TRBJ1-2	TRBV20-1	TGCAGTGCTTCGGAGCCGTTGGGCTACACCTTC	CSASEPLGYTF
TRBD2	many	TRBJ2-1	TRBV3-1	TGTGCCAGCAGCCAACCAAGCGGGAGGTACAATGAGCAGTTCTTC	CASSQPSGRYNEQFF
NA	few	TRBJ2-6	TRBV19	TGTGCCAGTAGTATCGGAGGCTGGTCAAACCTCCTGACTTTC	CASSIGGWSNLLTF
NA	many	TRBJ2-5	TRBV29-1	TGCAGCGTTGAAGTTGGGGTGAGAGCGGGCGGTCTGGGAGAGACCCAGTACTTC	CSVEVGVRAGGLGETQYF
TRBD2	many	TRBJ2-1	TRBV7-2	TGTGCCAGCAGCTTGAGGACTAGCGGGGCCCCCAACAATGAGCAGTTCTTC	CASSLRTSGAPNNEQFF
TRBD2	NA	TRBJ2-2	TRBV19	TGTGCCAGTAGTATATCTAGCGGGAACACCGGGGAGCTGTTTTTT	CASSISSGNTGELFF
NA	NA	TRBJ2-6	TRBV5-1	TGCGCCAGCAGCCCGGGGGCGGCAGGGGCCAACGTCCTGACTTTC	CASSPGAAGANVLTF
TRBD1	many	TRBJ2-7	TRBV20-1	TGCAGTGCTAGGGCCGGGACAGGGACCTACGAGCAGTACTTC	CSARAGTGTYEQYF
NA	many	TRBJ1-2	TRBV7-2	TGTGCCAGCAGGTCGAGAGTGGGGCCCGGTGGCTACACCTTC	CASRSRVGPGGYTF
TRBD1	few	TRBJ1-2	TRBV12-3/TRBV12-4	TGTGCCAGCAGCTCACCCCGGACAGGGGGCATAGTTGGCTACACCTTC	CASSSPRTGGIVGYTF
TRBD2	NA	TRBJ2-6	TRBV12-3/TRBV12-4	TGTACCAGCAGTTCCGGACTAGCGGAAAGCTCTGGGGCCAACGTCCTGACTTTC	CTSSSGLAESSGANVLTF
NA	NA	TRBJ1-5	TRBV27	TGTGCCAGCAGTCAATCGGGCAATCAGCCCCAGCATTTT	CASSQSGNQPQHF
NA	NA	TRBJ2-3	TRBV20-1	TGCAGTGCTAGATTGTGGGACGGGATTACAGATACGCAGTATTTT	CSARLWDGITDTQYF
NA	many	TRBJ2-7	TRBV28	TGTGCCAGCAGTGTCGGGCCCCAGGGGCCTTCCTACGAGCAGTACTTC	CASSVGPQGPSYEQYF
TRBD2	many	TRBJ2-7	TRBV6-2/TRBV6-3	TGTGCCAGCAGCTGGACTAGCGGGAGGTTACCTACGGAGCAGTACTTC	CASSWTSGRLPTEQYF
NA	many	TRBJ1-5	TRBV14	TGTGCCAGCAGCCAAGTCAGGGGCGAGCGGGATCAGCCCCAGCATTTT	CASSQVRGERDQPQHF
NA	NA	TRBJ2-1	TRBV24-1	TGTGCCACCAGTGAGGCAGGGAGCCTTTACAATGAGCAGTTCTTC	CATSEAGSLYNEQFF
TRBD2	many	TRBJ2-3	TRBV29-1	TGCAGCGCACGGACTAGCGGGGCAGATACGCAGTATTTT	CSARTSGADTQYF
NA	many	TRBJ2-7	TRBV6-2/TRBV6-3	TGTGCCAGCACCTCGAGCGGTCCCTACGAGCAGTACTTC	CASTSSGPYEQYF
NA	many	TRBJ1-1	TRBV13	TGTGCCAGCAGCTTACCAGGAGAGAACACTGAAGCTTTCTTT	CASSLPGENTEAFF
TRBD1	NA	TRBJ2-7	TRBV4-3	TGCGCCAGCAGCCAAGTCTGGACAGGGGCCTTCTACGAGCAGTACTTC	CASSQVWTGAFYEQYF
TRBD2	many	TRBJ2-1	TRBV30	TGTGCCTGGAGTGCTCCGTTTAGCGGGAGAACGAATGAGCAGTTCTTC	CAWSAPFSGRTNEQFF
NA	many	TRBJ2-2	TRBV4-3	TGCGCCAGCAGCCAGGGGGTACCGGGGAACACCGGGGAGCTGTTTTTT	CASSQGVPGNTGELFF
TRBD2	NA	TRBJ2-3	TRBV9	TGTGCCAGCGAGGGATTCCAAGGGGATAGCGGGACAAGCACAGATACGCAGTATTTT	CASEGFQGDSGTSTDTQYF
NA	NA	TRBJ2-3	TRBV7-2	TGTGCCAGCAGCTCCTCATGGGATACGCAGTATTTT	CASSSSWDTQYF
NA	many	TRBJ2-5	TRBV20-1	TGCAGTGCTCTTGGGACGGAGTCTCGAGAGACCCAGTACTTC	CSALGTESRETQYF
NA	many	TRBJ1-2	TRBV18	TGTGCCAGCTCACCAGCGACAGACGGCTATGGCTACACCTTC	CASSPATDGYGYTF
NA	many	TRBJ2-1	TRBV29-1	TGCAGCGTAAGAGAGGGTGGTAGCGGATGGGATGAGCAGTTCTTC	CSVREGGSGWDEQFF
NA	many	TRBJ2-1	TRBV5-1	TGCGCCAGCAGCCCCGTGGCTAGTTCCCACAATGAGCAGTTCTTC	CASSPVASSHNEQFF
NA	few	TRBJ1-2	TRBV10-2	TGCGCCAGCAGTGAGGTCTTCGCGCCCAACTATGGCTACACCTTC	CASSEVFAPNYGYTF
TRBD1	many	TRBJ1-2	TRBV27	TGTGCCAGCAGTCCAGGGGGATCTGGTGGCTACACCTTC	CASSPGGSGGYTF
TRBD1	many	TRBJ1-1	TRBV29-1	TGCAGCGTCGAGACAGGGGGGGCGGAAGCTTTCTTT	CSVETGGAEAFF
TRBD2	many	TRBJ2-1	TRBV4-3	TGCGCCAGCAGCCAACTAGTCCGGGAGGGCCTAGATGAGCAGTTCTTC	CASSQLVREGLDEQFF
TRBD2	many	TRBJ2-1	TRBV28	TGTGCCACAAAACTAGCGGGATATAACAATGAGCAGTTCTTC	CATKLAGYNNEQFF
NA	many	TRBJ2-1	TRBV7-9	TGTGCCAGCAGCTTAGTGGGGGAAAATAGAGGGTACAATGAGCAGTTCTTC	CASSLVGENRGYNEQFF
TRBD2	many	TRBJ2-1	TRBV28	TGTGCCAGCAGTTTATCCCTCACTAGCGGGGTCTACAATGAGCAGTTCTTC	CASSLSLTSGVYNEQFF
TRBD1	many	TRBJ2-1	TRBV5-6	TGTGCCAGCAGCTTGAGAACAGGGGGTGAGCAGTTCTTC	CASSLRTGGEQFF
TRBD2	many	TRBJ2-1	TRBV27	TGTGCCAGCAGTCCTTCTAGCGGGACTACCTACAATGAGCAGTTCTTC	CASSPSSGTTYNEQFF
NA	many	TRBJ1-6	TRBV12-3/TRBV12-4	TGTGCCAGCAGCCCGGTGGGTTCACCCCTCCACTTT	CASSPVGSPLHF
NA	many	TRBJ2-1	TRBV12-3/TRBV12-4	TGTGCCAGCAGTTTTGACGGGCACAATGAGCAGTTCTTC	CASSFDGHNEQFF
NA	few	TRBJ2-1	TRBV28	TGTGCCAGCAGTTTAGCCAGCTGGGACCCCCCTTCCTACAATGAGCAGTTCTTC	CASSLASWDPPSYNEQFF
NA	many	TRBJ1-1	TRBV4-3	TGCGCCAGCAGCCAAGACCTGGGACACCCGAACACTGAAGCTTTCTTT	CASSQDLGHPNTEAFF